The T cell receptor beta chain described here comes from a study of tumor-infiltrating lymphocytes in localized non-small cell lung cancer (dated by TCRdb to the early 2020s). A note on the overall study: The cohort covered several histologies, both smokers and never-smokers, and patients whose samples were collected after neoadjuvant chemotherapy. Alongside flow cytometry, multiplex immunofluorescence, RNA-seq, exome sequencing and proteomics, TCR sequencing was applied to the same patients as one of several integrated assays. The overall ICON cohort was composed of 150 or so surgical patients with localized non-small cell lung cancer whose tumors were resected. Each patient contributed resected tumor tissue and uninvolved lung tissue from the same patient, described as non-adjacent to the tumor. The paired tumor versus uninvolved lung comparison of immunoSEQ T-cell fraction included approximately 55 patients.

Patient enrollment in ICON started in the first half of 2016, and the final patient was enrolled in 2018. Fresh tumor and matched uninvolved tissue for in-depth immune analyses, including TCR sequencing, were collected from a subcohort of 76 patients. No cell sorting was done, and TCR sequencing was instead run on DNA isolated from bulk tissue. The germline V and J ends show losses of 3 bases and 5 bases respectively, and no gene match explains 19 bases of the junction. CDR1 and CDR2, looked up from the germline V gene, are ENHRY and SYGVKD. Including the terminal cysteine and phenylalanine, the CDR3 comprises 18 residues. Only the CDR3 region is kept as DNA, spanning 54 bases read in frame from base 1. Worth noting for this clone: Its binding antigen is unknown. The input lacks base qualities; no much larger clone sits a single base away.

The immunoSEQ assay used for TCR sequencing gave the T-cell fraction in both tumor and uninvolved lung tissue. On the authors' methods: For survival analysis, patients were divided into high (upper tertile) and low (lower two tertiles) T-cell fraction groups, which were compared by log-rank test. A signed-rank test was used to test paired tumor versus uninvolved lung differences in T-cell fraction. This immuneACCESS table, as held by TCRdb, lists in-frame sequences with V and J called but not all clones. Of the missing ones, under half trace to an unresolved V gene in checked studies; the others have no known cause. The V and J calls and clone size are taken from that table; D and trimming were inferred from the DNA. The sample contains 15,000 to 16,000 clones, about 75% of them found a single time. The ten biggest clones cover approximately 6% of the sample. Findings and caveats that apply to the study as a whole: No difference in TCR-derived T-cell fraction was observed between the flow cytometry-defined immunotypes IM1 (good prognosis) and IM2 (poor prognosis). Because different assays used different pieces of the same tissue, intratumor heterogeneity could not be separated from technical variation. Assay coverage differed among patients according to how much tissue was available, so only a subset of the cohort had TCR sequencing. Consistent with immunofluorescence CD3 counts, TCRbeta sequencing supported greater T cell infiltration in tumors than in uninvolved lung tissue. Tumor T-cell fraction from TCR sequencing was not associated with recurrence-free survival (p = 0.61).

Rearrangement joined TRBV10-3 to TRBJ2-7; TRBD1 aligns with 7 central bases. This receptor was taken from a human donor with non-small cell lung cancer. The sequenced material came from lung tumor tissue. The CDR3 is CAISEKGANTDLENEQYF. The sequenced DNA: TGTGCCATCAGTGAAAAGGGGGCGAATACCGATTTAGAGAACGAGCAGTACTTC.